This entry describes one T cell receptor beta chain. This sample was included in a study of blood T cell repertoires in COVID-19. In the source study's methods: From reference gene primer amplification, estimates of nucleated cell counts were derived. TCRdb keeps only in-frame clones here, not all; method: immunoSEQ multiplex PCR. D and trimming come from the DNA, and the V and J calls and clone size come from that table. The table lists a few hundred thousand clones, nearly 90% of them singletons. This TCR came from a man between 18 and 35 years old with active or convalescent COVID-19. Material for sequencing was peripheral blood.

CDR3 nucleotide sequence: TGTGCCAGCTCTCTTGGCCGGGGTAATGAAAAACTGTTTTTT. Its translation is CASSLGRGNEKLFF. The rearrangement uses TRBV18 and TRBJ1-4; D call uncertain. The CDR3 is 14 amino acids. Germline V gene data show CDR1 as KGHSH and CDR2 as LQKENI. V was trimmed by 6 bases and J by 4 bases, leaving 12 bases between them.